The T cell receptor beta chain under discussion was sequenced for a study of shared clonotypes between healthy human individuals. General observations from the study: Among donors, sharing of clonotypes was expected to be affected by sequencing depth. Donors were few, which limited the genetic and exposure-history diversity represented.

Germline V gives CDR1 KGHSH, CDR2 LQKENI. CDR3 length equals 14 residues. V lost 3 bases and J 5 bases, leaving 10 bases between the germline ends. The assay was immunoSEQ multiplex PCR, and TCRdb's table has in-frame clones only and misses some. The sample yields about 2.4 million clones, approximately 93% seen once. With respect to this clone: The antigen is undetermined.

The chain has TRBV18 and TRBJ1-4, with D hard to call. Sequencing used naive CD4+ T cells from PBMCs. Subset specified: CD45RA+ positively selected. This TCR came from a man aged 18-30 years in good health. Some clones in this sample may be carry-over from other donors' samples. The DNA for the CDR3 is TGTGCCAGCTCACCTTCCGCCAGGAATGAAAAACTGTTTTTT. It is translated as CASSPSARNEKLFF. Complete variable domain (other parts from reference TRBV18 and TRBJ1-4): NAGVMQNPRHLVRRRGQEARLRCSPMKGHSHVYWYRQLPEEGLKFMVYLQKENIIDESGMPKERFSAEFPKEGPSILRIQQVVRGDSAAYFCASSPSARNEKLFFGSGTQLSVL.